The clone carrying this T cell receptor (beta chain) was observed a handful of times. This record belongs to a study of blood T cell repertoires in COVID-19. About the research overall: T cells, B-cell-depleted T cells, or PBMCs supplied cDNA or gDNA.

Original processing notes: Reference gene primers were amplified, and this amplification served to estimate nucleated cell counts. The repertoire was sequenced with immunoSEQ multiplex PCR; TCRdb's copy has only in-frame clones and lacks some. That table is the source of V, J and clone size, and D and trimming were worked out from the DNA. This sample has 200,000 to 250,000 clones, with about 83% found just once. There are 15 residues in the CDR3. CDR1 and CDR2 (germline): KGHSH, LQKENI. Deletions cut 3 bases from V and 1 base from J, with 10 bases between. The specimen sequenced was peripheral blood. V usage is TRBV18 and J usage is TRBJ1-5; D may be TRBD1 (5 bases). This TCR came from a man aged 50-60 years with acute or convalescent COVID-19. The chain's CDR3 is CASSPEAGSNQPQHF. The CDR3 DNA is TGTGCCAGCTCACCCGAGGCAGGGAGCAATCAGCCCCAGCATTTT.